The clone carrying this T cell receptor beta chain appeared a few times. The CDR3 consists of 17 residues. The V gene end was trimmed by 2 bases and the J gene end by 1 base; junction bases not matched to a gene: 4. The germline gives CDR1 KGHDR, CDR2 SFDVKD. This specimen belongs to a study of blood T cell repertoires in COVID-19. The data were produced by immunoSEQ multiplex PCR, yet TCRdb's version contains in-frame clones alone and is incomplete. The table lists roughly 41,000 clones, approximately 69% of them singletons. The TCR originated in a man in his 70s with COVID-19, enrolled during active disease. The sequenced sample was peripheral blood. This chain connects TRBV24-1 to TRBJ2-2; 9 bases are shared with TRBD2. The CDR3 nucleotides read TGTGCCACCAGTGATTCCAGCGGGAGGCAGAACACCGGGGAGCTGTTTTTT. Translating it yields CATSDSSGRQNTGELFF.